This T cell receptor beta chain derives from a study of blood T cell repertoires in COVID-19. Only in-frame clones appear in the TCRdb table, and some are missing; sequencing was by immunoSEQ multiplex PCR. The sample lists some 180,000 clones, about 88% seen once, with 15% to 20% in the top ten. Seattle patients were enrolled while actively infected and followed longitudinally. J gave up 5 bases and V 7 bases, and 14 bases lay outside the gene matches. This CDR3 region has 18 residues. CDR1 and CDR2 from the germline V gene are MNHEY and SMNVEV (reference sequence). The origin of this receptor is a man aged 45-60 years with COVID-19, enrolled during active disease. This chain connects TRBV27 to TRBJ2-3; 14 nucleotides line up with TRBD2. The sample was peripheral blood. CDR3 in amino acids: CASTRGTSGGWIGDTQYF. In nucleotides, the CDR3 is TGTGCCAGCACCAGGGGGACTAGCGGGGGCTGGATCGGAGATACGCAGTATTTT.